This T cell receptor (beta chain) derives from a study of identifying expanded T cells in peripheral blood. Clones were sequenced by immunoSEQ multiplex PCR, and TCRdb holds only the in-frame ones, with some missing. This sample has around 100,000 clones, with around 89% found just once. Study-wide findings and caveats: Clone count variance between approximately 2-week samples rose with total template count. Differentially abundant clones: around 1.2 between replicates, approximately 15 at two to three weeks, less than 25 at four.

Unmatched junction bases numbered 10, after V lost 5 bases and J lost 3 bases. The length of the CDR3 is 17 residues. Germline CDR1 reads SGHAT; CDR2 reads FQNNGV. Comment on this clone: Its cognate antigen is unknown.

No infections or other immune events were documented during collection. The sequenced sample consisted of blood. This rearrangement joins TRBV11-2 to TRBJ2-2; TRBD1 aligns across 9 bases. The TCR originated in a person between 18 and 75 years old in good health. CDR3 residues: CASSQTPGTGYTGELFF. CDR3 coding DNA: TGTGCCAGCAGCCAAACCCCCGGGACAGGGTACACCGGGGAGCTGTTTTTT.